This T cell receptor (beta chain) originates from a study of radiotherapy plus CTLA-4 blockade in lung cancer. V lost 3 bases and J lost 2, with 13 bases in between. Germline loops: CDR1 SGHAT, CDR2 FQNNGV. CDR3 length equals 15 residues. Data came from immunoSEQ multiplex PCR; TCRdb stores just in-frame clones and leaves some out. The sample contains roughly 88,000 clones, 83% of which appear only once. The V gene is TRBV11-2, the J gene TRBJ1-1; D possibly corresponds to TRBD1 (5 bases). The sample here was peripheral blood, taken from a patient treated with radiotherapy plus ipilimumab. This clonotype was sampled from a human donor with non-small cell lung cancer who had stable disease on radiotherapy plus ipilimumab. The CDR3 nucleotides read TGTGCCAGCAGCTTCAACGGGGCCATCAACACTGAAGCTTTCTTT. Residues: CASSFNGAINTEAFF.